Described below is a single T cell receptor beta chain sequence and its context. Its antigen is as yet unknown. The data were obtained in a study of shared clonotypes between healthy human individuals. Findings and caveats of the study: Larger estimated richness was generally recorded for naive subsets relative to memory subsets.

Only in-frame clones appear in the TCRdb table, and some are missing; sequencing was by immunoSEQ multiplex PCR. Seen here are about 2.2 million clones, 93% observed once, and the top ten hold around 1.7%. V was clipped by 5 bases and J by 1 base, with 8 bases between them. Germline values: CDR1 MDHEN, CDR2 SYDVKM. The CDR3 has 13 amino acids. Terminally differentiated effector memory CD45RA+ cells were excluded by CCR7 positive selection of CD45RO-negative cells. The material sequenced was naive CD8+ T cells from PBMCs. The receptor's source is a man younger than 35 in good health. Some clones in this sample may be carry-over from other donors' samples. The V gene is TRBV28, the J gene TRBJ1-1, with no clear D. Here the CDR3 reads CASSIGPNTEAFF. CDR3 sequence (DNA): TGTGCCAGCAGTATAGGTCCGAACACTGAAGCTTTCTTT.